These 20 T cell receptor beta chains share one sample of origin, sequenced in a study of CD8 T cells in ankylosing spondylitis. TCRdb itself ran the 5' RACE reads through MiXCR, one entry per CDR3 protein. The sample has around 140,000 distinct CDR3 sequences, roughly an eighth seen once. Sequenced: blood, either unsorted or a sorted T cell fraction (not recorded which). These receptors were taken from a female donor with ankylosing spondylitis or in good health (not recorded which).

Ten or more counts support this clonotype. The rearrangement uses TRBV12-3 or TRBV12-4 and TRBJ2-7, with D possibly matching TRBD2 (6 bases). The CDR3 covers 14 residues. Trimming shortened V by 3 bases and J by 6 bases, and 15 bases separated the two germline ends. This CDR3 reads CASSFSGVRGEQYF. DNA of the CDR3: TGTGCCAGCAGTTTTTCGGGGGTCCGGGGCGAGCAGTACTTC.

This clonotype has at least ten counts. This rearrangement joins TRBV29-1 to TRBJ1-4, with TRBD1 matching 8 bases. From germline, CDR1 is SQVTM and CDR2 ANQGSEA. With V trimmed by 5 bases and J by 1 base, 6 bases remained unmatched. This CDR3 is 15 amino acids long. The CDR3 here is CSVPGQAITNEKLFF. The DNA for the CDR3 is TGCAGCGTTCCGGGACAGGCGATAACTAATGAAAAACTGTTTTTT.

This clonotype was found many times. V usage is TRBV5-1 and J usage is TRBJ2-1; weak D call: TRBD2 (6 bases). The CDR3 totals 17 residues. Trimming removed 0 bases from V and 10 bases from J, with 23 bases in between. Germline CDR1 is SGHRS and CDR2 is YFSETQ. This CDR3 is CASSLGGRGSLGSEQFF. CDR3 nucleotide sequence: TGCGCCAGCAGCTTGGGAGGGCGGGGTTCCCTCGGTTCCGAGCAGTTCTTC.

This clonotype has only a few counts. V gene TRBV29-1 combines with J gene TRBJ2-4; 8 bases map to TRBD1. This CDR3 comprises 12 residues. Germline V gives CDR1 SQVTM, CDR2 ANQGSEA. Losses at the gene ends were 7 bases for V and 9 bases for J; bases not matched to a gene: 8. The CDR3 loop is CSAGDRFRIQYF. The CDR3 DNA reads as TGCAGCGCGGGGGACAGGTTTCGCATTCAGTACTTC.

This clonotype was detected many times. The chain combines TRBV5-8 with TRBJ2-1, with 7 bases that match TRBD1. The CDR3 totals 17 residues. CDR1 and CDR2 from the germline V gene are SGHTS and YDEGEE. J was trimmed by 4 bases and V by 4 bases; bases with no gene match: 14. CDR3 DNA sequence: TGTGCCAGCAGCCATCAGGTCGACAGGGTTTGGTACAATGAGCAGTTCTTC. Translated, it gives CASSHQVDRVWYNEQFF.

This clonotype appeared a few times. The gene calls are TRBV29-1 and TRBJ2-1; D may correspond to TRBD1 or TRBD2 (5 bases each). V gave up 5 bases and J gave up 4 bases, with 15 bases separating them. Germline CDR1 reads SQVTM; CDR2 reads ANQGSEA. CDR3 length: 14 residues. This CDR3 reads CSVFGAGWYNEQFF. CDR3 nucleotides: TGCAGCGTTTTCGGGGCAGGGTGGTACAATGAGCAGTTCTTC.

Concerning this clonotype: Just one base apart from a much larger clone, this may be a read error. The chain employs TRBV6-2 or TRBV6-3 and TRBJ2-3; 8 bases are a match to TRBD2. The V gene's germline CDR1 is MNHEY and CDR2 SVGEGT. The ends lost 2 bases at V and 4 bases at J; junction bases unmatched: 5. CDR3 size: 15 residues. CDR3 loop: CASSYQLAGSDTQYF. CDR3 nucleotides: TGTGCCAGCAGTTACCAGTTAGCGGGGTCAGATACGCAGTATTTT.

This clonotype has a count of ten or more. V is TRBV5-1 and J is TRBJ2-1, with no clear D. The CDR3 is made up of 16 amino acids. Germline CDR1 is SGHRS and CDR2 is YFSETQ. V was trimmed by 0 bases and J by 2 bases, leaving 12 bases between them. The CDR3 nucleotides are TGCGCCAGCAGCTTGGTTGCCGACTCCCCCTACAATGAGCAGTTCTTC. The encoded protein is CASSLVADSPYNEQFF.

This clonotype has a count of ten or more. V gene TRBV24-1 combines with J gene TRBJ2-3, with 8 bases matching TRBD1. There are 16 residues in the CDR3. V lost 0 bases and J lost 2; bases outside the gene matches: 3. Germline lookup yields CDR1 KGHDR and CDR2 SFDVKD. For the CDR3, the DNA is TGTGCCACCAGTGATTTGACAGGGGGAACCACAGATACGCAGTATTTT. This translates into CATSDLTGGTTDTQYF.

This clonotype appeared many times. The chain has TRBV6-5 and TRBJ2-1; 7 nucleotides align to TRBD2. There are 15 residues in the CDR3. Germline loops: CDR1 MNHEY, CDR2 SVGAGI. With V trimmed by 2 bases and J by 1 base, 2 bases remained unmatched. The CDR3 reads CASSYGGGSYNEQFF. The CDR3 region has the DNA TGTGCCAGCAGTTACGGGGGGGGATCCTACAATGAGCAGTTCTTC.

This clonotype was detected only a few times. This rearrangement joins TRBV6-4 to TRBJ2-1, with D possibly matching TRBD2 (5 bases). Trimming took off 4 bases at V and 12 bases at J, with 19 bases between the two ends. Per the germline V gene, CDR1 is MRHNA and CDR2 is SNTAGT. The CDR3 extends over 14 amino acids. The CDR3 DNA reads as TGTGCCAGCAGTGCCTCGGGGAAAACCCAATGGCAGTTCTTC. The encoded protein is CASSASGKTQWQFF.

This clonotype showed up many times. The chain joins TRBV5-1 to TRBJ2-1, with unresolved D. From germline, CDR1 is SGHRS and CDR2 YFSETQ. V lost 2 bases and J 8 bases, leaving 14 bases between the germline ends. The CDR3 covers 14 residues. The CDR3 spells CASSFGEPEDEQFF. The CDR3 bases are TGCGCCAGCAGCTTCGGCGAGCCTGAGGATGAGCAGTTCTTC.

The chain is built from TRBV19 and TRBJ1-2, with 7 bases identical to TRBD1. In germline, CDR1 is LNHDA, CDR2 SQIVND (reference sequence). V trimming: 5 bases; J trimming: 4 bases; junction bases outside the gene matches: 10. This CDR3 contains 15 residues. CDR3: CASSVSTGPSYGYTF. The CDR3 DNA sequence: TGTGCCAGTAGTGTATCGACAGGGCCCAGCTATGGCTACACCTTC.

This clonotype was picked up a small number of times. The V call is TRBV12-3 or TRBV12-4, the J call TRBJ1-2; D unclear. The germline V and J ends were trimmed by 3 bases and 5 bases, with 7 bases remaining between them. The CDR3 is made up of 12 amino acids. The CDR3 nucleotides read TGTGCCAGCAGTTTGGAAATTTATGGCTACACCTTC. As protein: CASSLEIYGYTF.

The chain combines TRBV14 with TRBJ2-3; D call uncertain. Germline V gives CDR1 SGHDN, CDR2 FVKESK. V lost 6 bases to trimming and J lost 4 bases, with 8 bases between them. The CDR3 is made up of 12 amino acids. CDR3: CASSPGSDTQYF. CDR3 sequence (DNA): TGTGCCAGCAGTCCCGGGTCAGATACGCAGTATTTT.

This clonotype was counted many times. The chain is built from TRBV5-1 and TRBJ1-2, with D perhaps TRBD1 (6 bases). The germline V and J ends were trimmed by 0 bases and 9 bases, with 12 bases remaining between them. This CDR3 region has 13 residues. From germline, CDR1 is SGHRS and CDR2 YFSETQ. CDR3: CASSLDNQGSYTF. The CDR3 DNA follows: TGCGCCAGCAGCTTGGATAATCAGGGGAGCTACACCTTC.

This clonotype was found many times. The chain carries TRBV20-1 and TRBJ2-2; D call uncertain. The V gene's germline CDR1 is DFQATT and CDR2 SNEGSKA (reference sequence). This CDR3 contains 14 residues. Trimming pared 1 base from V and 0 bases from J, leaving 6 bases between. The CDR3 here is CSARASSNTGELFF. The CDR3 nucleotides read TGCAGTGCTAGAGCCAGTTCGAACACCGGGGAGCTGTTTTTT.

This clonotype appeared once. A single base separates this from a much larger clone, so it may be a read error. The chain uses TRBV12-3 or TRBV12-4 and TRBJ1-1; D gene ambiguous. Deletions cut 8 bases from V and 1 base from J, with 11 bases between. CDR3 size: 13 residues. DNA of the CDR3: TGTGCCAGCGGTTCCCCCCCGAACACTGAAGCTTTCTTT. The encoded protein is CASGSPPNTEAFF.

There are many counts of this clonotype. The CDR3 DNA follows: TGCAGTGCTAGAGTGGCGGGGAGGGACGAGCAGTACTTC. Translation gives CSARVAGRDEQYF. The chain joins TRBV20-1 to TRBJ2-7, with TRBD2 matching over 7 bases. This CDR3 has 13 amino acids. The germline V gene has CDR1 DFQATT and CDR2 SNEGSKA (reference sequence). The junction had 5 bases not matched to a gene; V was cut back by 1 base and J by 5 bases.

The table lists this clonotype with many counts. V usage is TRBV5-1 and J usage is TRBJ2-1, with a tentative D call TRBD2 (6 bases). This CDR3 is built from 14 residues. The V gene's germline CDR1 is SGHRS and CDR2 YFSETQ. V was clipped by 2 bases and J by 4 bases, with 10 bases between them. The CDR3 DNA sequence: TGCGCCAGCAGCTTCCGGGAGTGGTACAATGAGCAGTTCTTC. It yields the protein CASSFREWYNEQFF.